This T cell receptor beta chain was documented in a study of neurological immune-mediated disorders. General study results and limits: Multiple sclerosis, the disease with the least TCR clonal expansion, fell below healthy controls, whereas HTLV-1-associated myelopathy showed the most.

This clonotype appeared many times. Its matching antigen is unknown. The making of cDNA relied on 5'RACE with 10-nucleotide random UMIs. One entry per CDR3 protein results from TCRdb running MiXCR on the 5' RACE reads. The sample lists 25,000 to 35,000 distinct CDR3 sequences, about 17% seen once, with about 5% in the top ten. Time point indicated: technical triplicate 3. Input was about a million sorted T cells, either CD4+ or CD8+. Germline V gene lookup returns CDR1 SGDLS and CDR2 YYNGEE. The CDR3 length is 16 residues. The V gene lost 3 bases and the J gene lost 5 bases, with 20 bases spanning the gap.

The clonotype was recovered from a female donor with HTLV-1-associated myelopathy (HAM/TSP). Sequenced: CD4+ T cells from blood. V is TRBV9 and J is TRBJ2-5; perhaps TRBD2 as D (6 bases). The CDR3 DNA sequence: TGTGCCAGCAGCGCTGACGCTACGGGGGAGATGGAGACCCAGTACTTC. Amino acid sequence: CASSADATGEMETQYF.